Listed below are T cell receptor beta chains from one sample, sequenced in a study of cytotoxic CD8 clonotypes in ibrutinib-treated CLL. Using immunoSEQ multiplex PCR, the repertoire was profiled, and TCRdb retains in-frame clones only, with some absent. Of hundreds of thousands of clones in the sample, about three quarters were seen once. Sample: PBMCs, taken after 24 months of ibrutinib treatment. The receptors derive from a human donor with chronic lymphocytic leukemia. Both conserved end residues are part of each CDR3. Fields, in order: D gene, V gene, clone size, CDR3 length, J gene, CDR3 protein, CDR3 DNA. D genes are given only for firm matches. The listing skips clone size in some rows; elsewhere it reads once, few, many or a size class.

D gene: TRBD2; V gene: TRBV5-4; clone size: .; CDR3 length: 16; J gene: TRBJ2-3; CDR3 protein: CASSWSGGPGTDTQYF; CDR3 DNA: TGTGCCAGCAGCTGGTCGGGAGGGCCGGGCACAGATACGCAGTATTTT
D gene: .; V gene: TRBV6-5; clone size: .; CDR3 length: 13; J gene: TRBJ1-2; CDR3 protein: CASSYGPNYGYTF; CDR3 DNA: TGTGCCAGCAGTTACGGCCCTAACTATGGCTACACCTTC
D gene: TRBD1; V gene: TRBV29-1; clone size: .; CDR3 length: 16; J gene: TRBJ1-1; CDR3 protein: CSVDSGQKLVNTEAFF; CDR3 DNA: TGCAGCGTTGACTCGGGACAGAAACTAGTTAACACTGAAGCTTTCTTT
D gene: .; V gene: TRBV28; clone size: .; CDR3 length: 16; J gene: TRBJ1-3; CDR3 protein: CASSPLDRTTGNTIYF; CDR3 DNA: TGTGCCAGCAGTCCGTTAGACAGGACAACCGGAAACACCATATATTTT
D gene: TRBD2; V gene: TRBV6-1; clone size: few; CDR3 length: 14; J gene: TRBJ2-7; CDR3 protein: CASSLTSGTYEQYF; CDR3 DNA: TGTGCCAGCAGTCTGACTAGCGGGACCTACGAGCAGTACTTC
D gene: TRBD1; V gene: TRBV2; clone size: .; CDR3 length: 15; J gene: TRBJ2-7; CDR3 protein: CASSGTGGEHYEQYF; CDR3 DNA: TGTGCCAGCAGCGGGACAGGGGGCGAACACTACGAGCAGTACTTC
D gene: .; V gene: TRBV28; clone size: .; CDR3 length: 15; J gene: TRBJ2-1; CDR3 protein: CASRGYGTQTYEQFF; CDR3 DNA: TGTGCCAGCAGGGGATACGGGACGCAGACTTATGAGCAGTTCTTC
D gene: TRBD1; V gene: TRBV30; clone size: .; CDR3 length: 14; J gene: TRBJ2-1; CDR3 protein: CAWSRGQGTEEQFF; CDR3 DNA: TGTGCCTGGAGCCGGGGACAGGGGACAGAAGAGCAGTTCTTC
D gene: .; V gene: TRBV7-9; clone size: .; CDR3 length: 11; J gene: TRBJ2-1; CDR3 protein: CASSVPIEQFF; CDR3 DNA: TGTGCCAGCAGTGTCCCAATTGAGCAGTTCTTC
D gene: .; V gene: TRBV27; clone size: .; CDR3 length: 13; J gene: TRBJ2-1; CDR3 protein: CASTQQGFNEQFF; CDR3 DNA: TGTGCCAGCACCCAACAGGGATTTAATGAGCAGTTCTTC
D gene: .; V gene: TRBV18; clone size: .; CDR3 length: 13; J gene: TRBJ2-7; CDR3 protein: CASSPLDSHEQYF; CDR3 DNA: TGTGCCAGCTCACCACTGGATAGCCACGAGCAGTACTTC
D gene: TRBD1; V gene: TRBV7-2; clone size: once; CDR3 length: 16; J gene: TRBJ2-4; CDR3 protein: CASSFTGGRAKNIQYF; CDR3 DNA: TGTGCCAGCAGCTTTACAGGGGGTCGCGCCAAAAACATTCAGTACTTC
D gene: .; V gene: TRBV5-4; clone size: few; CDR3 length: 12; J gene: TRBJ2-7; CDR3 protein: CASSLESYEQYF; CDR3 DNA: TGTGCCAGCAGCTTGGAGAGCTACGAGCAGTACTTC
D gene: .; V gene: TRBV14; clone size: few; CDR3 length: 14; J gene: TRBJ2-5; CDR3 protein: CASSQEARPVTQYF; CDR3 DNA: TGTGCCAGCAGCCAAGAGGCCCGGCCGGTGACCCAGTACTTC
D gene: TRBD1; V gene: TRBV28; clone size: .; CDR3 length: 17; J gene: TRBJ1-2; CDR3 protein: CASSLPQRTGVSYGYTF; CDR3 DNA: TGTGCCAGCAGTTTACCCCAAAGGACAGGCGTCTCCTATGGCTACACCTTC
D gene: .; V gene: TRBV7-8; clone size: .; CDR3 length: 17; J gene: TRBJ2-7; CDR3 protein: CASSLVAGLGAVYEQYF; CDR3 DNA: TGTGCCAGCAGCTTAGTGGCCGGTTTGGGGGCAGTCTACGAGCAGTACTTC
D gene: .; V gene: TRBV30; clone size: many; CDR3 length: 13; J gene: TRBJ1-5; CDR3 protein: CAWSHGPNQPQHF; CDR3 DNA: TGTGCCTGGAGTCACGGGCCGAATCAGCCCCAGCATTTT
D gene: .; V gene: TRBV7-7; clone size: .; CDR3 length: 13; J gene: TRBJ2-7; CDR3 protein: CASSFSTVDEQYF; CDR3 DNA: TGTGCTAGCAGCTTTTCCACCGTGGACGAGCAGTACTTC
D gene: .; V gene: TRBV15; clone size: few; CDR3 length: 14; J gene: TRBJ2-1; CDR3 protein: CATKRGAPYNEQFF; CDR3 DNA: TGTGCCACCAAGCGAGGGGCTCCTTACAATGAGCAGTTCTTC
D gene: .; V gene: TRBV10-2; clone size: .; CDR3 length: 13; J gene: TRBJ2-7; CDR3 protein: CASSVQISYEQYF; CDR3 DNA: TGCGCCAGCAGTGTACAAATCTCCTACGAGCAGTACTTC
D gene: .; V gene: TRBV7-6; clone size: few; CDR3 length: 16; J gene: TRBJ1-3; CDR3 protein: CASSPGALSSGNTIYF; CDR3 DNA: TGTGCCAGCAGTCCCGGGGCCTTGAGCTCTGGAAACACCATATATTTT
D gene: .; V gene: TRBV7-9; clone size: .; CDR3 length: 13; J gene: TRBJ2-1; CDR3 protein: CASSLESSYEQFF; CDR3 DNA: TGTGCCAGCAGCTTAGAGTCTAGCTACGAGCAGTTCTTC
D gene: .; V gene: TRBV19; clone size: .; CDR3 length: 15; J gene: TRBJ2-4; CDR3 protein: CASSLGPGAKNIQYF; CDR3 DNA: TGTGCCAGTAGTCTCGGACCAGGAGCCAAAAACATTCAGTACTTC
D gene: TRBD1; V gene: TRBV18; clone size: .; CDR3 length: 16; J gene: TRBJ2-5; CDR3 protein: CASSFAGGQGQETQYF; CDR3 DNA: TGTGCCAGCTCATTCGCAGGCGGACAGGGCCAAGAGACCCAGTACTTC
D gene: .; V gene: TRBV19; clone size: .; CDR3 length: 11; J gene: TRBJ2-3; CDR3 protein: CASSIRGTQYF; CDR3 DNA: TGTGCCAGTAGTATAAGGGGTACGCAGTATTTT
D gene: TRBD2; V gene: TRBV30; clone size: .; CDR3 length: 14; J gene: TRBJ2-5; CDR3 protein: CAWSTRLAGETQYF; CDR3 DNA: TGTGCCTGGAGTACACGACTAGCGGGAGAGACCCAGTACTTC
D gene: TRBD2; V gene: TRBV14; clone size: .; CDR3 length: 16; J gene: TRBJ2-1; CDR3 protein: CASSQVGGAAYNEQFF; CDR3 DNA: TGTGCCAGCAGCCAAGTCGGGGGGGCGGCCTACAATGAGCAGTTCTTC
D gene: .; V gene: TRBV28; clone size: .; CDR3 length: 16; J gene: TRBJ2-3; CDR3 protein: CASSLNSGISTDTQYF; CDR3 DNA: TGTGCCAGCAGTTTAAATTCGGGCATTAGCACAGATACGCAGTATTTT
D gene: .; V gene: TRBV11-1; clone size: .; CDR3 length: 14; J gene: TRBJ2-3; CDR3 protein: CASGVGGRTDTQYF; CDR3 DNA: TGTGCCAGCGGGGTGGGGGGCCGCACAGATACGCAGTATTTT
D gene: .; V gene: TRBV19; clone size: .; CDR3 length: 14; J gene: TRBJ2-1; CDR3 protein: CASSIQSSYNEQFF; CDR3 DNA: TGTGCCAGTAGTATCCAGAGCTCCTACAATGAGCAGTTCTTC
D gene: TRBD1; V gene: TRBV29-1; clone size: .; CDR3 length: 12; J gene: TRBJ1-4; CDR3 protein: CSVPGQGGKLFF; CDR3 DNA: TGCAGCGTCCCGGGACAGGGAGGTAAACTGTTTTTT
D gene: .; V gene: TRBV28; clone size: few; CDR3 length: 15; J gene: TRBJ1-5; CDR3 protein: CASLGVQGINQPQHF; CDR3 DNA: TGTGCCAGCCTAGGAGTGCAGGGGATTAATCAGCCCCAGCATTTT
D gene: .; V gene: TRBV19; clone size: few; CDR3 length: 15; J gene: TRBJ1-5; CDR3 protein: CASSIQQGGVQPQHF; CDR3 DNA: TGTGCCAGTAGTATTCAACAGGGTGGGGTTCAGCCCCAGCATTTT